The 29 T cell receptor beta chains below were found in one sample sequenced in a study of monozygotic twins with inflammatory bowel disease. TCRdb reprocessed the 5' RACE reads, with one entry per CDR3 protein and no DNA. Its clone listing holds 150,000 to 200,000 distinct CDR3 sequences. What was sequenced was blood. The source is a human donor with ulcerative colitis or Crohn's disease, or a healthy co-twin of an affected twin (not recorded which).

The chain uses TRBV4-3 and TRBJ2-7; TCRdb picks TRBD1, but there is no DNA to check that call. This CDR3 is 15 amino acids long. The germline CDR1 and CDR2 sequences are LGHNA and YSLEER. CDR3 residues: CASSQTRTGNYEQYF.

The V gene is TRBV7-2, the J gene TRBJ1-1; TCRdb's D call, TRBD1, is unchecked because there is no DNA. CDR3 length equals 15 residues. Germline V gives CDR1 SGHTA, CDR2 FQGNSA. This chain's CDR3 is CASSLWGGRNTEAFF. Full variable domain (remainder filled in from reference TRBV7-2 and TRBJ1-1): GAGVSQSPSNKVTEKGKDVELRCDPISGHTALYWYRQSLGQGLEFLIYFQGNSAPDKSGLPSDRFSAERTGGSVSTLTIQRTQQEDSAVYLCASSLWGGRNTEAFFGQGTRLTVV.

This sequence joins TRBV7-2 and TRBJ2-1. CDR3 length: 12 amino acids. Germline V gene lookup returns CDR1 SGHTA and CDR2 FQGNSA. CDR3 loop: CASSPDLSRQFF.

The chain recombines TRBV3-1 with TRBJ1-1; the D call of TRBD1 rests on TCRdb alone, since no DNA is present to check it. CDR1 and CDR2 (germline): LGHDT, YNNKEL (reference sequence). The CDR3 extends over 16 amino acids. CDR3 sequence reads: CASSQTTTGENTEAFF.

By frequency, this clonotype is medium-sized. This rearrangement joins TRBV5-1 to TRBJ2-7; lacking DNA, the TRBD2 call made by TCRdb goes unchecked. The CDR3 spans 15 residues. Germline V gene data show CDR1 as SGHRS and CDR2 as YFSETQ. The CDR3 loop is CASSPSTSFSYEQYF.

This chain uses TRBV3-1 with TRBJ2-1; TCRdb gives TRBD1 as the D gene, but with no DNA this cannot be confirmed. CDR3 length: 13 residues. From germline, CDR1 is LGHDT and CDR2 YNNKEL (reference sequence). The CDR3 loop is CASSQETGNEQFF.

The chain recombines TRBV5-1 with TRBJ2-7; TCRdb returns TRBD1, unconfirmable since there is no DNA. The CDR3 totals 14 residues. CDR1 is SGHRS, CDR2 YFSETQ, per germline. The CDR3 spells CASSLTTGLMEQYF.

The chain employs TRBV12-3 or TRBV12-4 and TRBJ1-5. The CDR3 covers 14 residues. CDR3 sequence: CASTSANSNQPQHF.

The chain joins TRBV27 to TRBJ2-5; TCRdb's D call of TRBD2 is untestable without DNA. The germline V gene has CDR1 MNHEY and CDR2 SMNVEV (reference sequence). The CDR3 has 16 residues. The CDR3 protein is CASSYGTSGREETQYF.

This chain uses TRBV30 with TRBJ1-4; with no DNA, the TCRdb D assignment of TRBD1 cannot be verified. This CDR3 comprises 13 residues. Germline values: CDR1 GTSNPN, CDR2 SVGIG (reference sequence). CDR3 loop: CAWSRQGNEKLFF.

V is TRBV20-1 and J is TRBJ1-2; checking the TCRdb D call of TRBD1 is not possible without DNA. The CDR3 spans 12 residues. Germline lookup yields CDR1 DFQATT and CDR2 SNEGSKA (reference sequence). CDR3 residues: CSATQQGRGYTF.

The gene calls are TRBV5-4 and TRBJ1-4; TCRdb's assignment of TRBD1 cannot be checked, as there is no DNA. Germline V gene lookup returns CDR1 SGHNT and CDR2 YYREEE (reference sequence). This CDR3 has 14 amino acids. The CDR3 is CASRADRVGEKLFF.

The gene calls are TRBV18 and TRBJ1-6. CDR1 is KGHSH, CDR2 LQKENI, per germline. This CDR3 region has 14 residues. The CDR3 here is CASSNERNNSPLHF.

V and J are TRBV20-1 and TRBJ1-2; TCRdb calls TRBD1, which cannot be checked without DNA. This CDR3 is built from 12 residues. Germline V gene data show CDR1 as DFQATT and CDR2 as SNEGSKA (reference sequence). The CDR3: CSAFRDSRSYTF.

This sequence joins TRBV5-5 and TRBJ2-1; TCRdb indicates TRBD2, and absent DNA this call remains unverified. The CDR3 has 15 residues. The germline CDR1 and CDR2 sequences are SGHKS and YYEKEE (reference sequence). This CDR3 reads CASSSTGETYNEQFF.

The CDR3 reads CASGPATYNEQFF. The rearrangement links TRBV5-1 to TRBJ2-1; the D gene TCRdb calls, TRBD2, cannot be checked with no DNA. CDR1 is SGHRS, CDR2 YFSETQ, per germline. This CDR3 spans 13 amino acids.

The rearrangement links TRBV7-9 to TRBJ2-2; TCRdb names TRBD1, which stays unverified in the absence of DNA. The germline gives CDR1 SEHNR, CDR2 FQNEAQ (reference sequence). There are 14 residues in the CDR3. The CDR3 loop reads CARTGTANTGELFF.

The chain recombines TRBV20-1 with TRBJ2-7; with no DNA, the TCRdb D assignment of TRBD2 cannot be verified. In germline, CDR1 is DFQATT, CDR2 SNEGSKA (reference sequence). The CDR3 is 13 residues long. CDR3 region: CSARTSGTHEQYF.

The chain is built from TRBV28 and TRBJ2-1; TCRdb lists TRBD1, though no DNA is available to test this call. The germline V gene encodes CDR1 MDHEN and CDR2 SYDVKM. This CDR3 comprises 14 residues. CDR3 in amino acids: CASSLVGGMNEQFF.

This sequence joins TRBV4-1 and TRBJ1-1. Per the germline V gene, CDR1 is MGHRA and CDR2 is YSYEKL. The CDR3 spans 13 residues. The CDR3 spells CASSPVSPTEAFF.

The CDR3 sequence is CASSRDTRNYEQYF. This chain uses TRBV7-9 with TRBJ2-7. The germline CDR1 and CDR2 sequences are SEHNR and FQNEAQ (reference sequence). CDR3 length: 14 residues. Drawing the rest from reference TRBV7-9 and TRBJ2-7, the complete variable domain is DTGVSQNPRHKITKRGQNVTFRCDPISEHNRLYWYRQTLGQGPEFLTYFQNEAQLEKSRLLSDRFSAERPKGSFSTLEIQRTEQGDSAMYLCASSRDTRNYEQYFGPGTRLTVT.

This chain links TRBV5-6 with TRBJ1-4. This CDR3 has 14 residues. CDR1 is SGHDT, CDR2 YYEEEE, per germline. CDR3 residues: CASSVMDLDEKLFF.

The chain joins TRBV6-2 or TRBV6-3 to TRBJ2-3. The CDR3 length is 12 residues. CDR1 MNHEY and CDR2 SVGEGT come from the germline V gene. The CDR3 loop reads CASMSSTDTQYF.

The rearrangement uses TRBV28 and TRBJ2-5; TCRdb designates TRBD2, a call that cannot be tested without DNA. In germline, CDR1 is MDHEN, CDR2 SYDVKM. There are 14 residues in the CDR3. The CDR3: CASQKGLAGAYTVF.

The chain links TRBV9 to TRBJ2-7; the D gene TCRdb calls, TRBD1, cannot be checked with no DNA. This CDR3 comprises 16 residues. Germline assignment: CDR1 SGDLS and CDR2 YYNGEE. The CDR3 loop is CAARGGQVSVSYEQYF.

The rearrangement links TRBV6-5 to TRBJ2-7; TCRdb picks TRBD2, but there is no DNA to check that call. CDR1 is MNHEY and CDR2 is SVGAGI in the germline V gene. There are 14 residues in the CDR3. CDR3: CASSYSTSRNEQYF.

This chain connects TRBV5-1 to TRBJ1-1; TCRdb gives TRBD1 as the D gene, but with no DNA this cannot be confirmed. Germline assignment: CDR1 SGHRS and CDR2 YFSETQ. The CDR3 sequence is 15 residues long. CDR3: CASSPGGWLGTEAFF.

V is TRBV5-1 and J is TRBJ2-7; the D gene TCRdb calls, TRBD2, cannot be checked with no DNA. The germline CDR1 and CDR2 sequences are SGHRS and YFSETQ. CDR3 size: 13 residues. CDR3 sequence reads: CASSLGLKYEQYF.

CDR3 region: CASSLDRDREEVYGYTF. The chain joins TRBV12-3 or TRBV12-4 to TRBJ1-2; the D call of TRBD1 rests on TCRdb alone, since no DNA is present to check it. The CDR3 is 17 amino acids.